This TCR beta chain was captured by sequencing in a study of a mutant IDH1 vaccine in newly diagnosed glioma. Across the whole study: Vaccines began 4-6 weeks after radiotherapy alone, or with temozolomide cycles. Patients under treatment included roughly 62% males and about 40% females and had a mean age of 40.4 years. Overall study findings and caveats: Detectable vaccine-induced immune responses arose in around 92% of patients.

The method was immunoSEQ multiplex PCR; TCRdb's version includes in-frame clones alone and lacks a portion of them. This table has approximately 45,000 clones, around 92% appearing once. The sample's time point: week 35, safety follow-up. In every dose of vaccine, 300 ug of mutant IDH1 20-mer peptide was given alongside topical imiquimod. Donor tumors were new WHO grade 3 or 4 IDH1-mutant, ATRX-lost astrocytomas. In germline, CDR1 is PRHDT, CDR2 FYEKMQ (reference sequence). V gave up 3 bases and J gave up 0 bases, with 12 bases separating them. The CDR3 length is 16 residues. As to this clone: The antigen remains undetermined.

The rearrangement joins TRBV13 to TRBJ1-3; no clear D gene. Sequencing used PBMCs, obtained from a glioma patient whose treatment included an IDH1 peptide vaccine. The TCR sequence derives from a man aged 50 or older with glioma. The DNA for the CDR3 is TGTGCCAGCAGCTTTTCTTATGCCGACTCTGGAAACACCATATATTTT. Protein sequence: CASSFSYADSGNTIYF. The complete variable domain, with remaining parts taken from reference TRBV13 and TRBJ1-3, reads AAGVIQSPRHLIKEKRETATLKCYPIPRHDTVYWYQQGPGQDPQFLISFYEKMQSDKGSIPDRFSAQQFSDYHSELNMSSLELGDSALYFCASSFSYADSGNTIYFGEGSWLTVV.